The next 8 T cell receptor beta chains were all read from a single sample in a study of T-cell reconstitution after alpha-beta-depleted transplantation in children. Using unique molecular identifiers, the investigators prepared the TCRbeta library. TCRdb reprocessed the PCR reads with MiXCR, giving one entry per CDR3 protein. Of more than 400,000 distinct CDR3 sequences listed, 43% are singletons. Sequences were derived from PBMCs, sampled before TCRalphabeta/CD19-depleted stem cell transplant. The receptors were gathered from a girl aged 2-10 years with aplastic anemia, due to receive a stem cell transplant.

The DNA for the CDR3 is TGTGCCATCAGTGAGTCGCTACTCCCGGATAATCAGCCCCAGCATTTT. This gives the protein CAISESLLPDNQPQHF. The chain couples TRBV10-3 to TRBJ1-5; D gene ambiguous. V lost 0 bases to trimming and J lost 4 bases, with 13 bases between them. The CDR3 length is 16 residues. Germline CDR1 reads ENHRY; CDR2 reads SYGVKD.

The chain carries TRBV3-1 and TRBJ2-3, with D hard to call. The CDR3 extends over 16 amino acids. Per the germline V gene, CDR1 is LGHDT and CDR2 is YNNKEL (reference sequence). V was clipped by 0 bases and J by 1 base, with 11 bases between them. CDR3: CASSQDAVVGTDTQYF. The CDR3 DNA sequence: TGTGCCAGCAGCCAAGATGCGGTCGTGGGCACAGATACGCAGTATTTT.

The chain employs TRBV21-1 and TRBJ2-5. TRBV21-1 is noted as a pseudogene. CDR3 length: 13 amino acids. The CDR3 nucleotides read TGTGCCAGCACAAACAGGGTACAAGAGACCCAGTACTTC. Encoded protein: CASTNRVQETQYF.

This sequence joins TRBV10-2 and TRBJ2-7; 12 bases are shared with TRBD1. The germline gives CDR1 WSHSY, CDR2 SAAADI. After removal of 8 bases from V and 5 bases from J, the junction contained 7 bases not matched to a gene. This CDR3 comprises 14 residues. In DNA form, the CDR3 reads TGCGCCAGCTGGACCGGGGACAGGGGGCACGAGCAGTACTTC. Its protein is CASWTGDRGHEQYF.

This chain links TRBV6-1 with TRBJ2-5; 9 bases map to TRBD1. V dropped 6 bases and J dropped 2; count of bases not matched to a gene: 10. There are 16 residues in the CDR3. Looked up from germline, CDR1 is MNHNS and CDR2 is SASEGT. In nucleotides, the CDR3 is TGTGCCAGCAGCAGAAAACCGGGGACAGGGCAAGAGACCCAGTACTTC. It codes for CASSRKPGTGQETQYF.

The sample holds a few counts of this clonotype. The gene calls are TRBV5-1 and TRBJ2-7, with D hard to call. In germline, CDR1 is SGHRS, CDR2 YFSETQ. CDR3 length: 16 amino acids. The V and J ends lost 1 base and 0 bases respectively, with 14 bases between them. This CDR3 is CASSLRSQAPSYEQYF. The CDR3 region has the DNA TGCGCCAGCAGCTTGCGGAGTCAGGCCCCCTCCTACGAGCAGTACTTC.

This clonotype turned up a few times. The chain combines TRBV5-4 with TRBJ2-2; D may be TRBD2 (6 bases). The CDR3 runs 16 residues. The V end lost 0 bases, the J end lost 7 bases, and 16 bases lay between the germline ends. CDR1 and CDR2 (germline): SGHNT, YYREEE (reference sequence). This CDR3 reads CASSLEMAGRGGELFF. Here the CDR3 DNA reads TGTGCCAGCAGCTTGGAAATGGCGGGAAGGGGCGGGGAGCTGTTTTTT.

CDR3 bases: TGCGCCAGCAGCCCGATTTTGCCGATGAACACTGAAGCTTTCTTT. It is translated as CASSPILPMNTEAFF. The V and J genes are TRBV4-1 and TRBJ1-1; the D is unclear. Trimming took off 4 bases at V and 0 bases at J, with 12 bases between the two ends. In germline, CDR1 is MGHRA, CDR2 YSYEKL. The CDR3 has 15 residues.